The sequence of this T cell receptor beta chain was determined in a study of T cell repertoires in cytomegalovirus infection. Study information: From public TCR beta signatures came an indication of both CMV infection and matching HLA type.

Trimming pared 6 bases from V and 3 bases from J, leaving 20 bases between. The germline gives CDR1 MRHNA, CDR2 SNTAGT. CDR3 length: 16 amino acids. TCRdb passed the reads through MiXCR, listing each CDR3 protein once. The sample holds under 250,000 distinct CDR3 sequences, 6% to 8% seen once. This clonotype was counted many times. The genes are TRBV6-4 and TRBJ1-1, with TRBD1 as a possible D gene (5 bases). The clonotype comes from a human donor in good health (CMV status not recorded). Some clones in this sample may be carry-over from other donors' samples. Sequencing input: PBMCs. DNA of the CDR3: TGTGCCAGCAGCGACAGACTCGCGGCACCCTACACTGAAGCTTTCTTT. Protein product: CASSDRLAAPYTEAFF.